This T cell receptor (beta chain) was profiled in a study of T-cell reconstitution after alpha-beta-depleted transplantation in children. This CDR3 region has 12 residues. V gave up 2 bases and J gave up 7 bases; unmatched junction bases: 2. Germline V gene data show CDR1 as SGHRS and CDR2 as YFSETQ. Study results and limitations: Expanded graft clones numbering several hundred reportedly gave rise to alpha-beta T cells about two months after transplant.

Construction of the TCRbeta library involved unique molecular identifiers. TCRdb analysed the PCR reads with MiXCR anew, one entry per CDR3 protein. Altogether 600,000 or so distinct CDR3 sequences are present, roughly 23% being singletons, with the ten largest covering 13% to 15%. In this sample, this clonotype turned up many times. Its antigen remains unknown. The specimen comprised PBMCs, mostly from graft donor cells, sampled 360 days after TCRalphabeta/CD19-depleted stem cell transplant. This clonotype was sampled from a boy in the first two years of life who had a stem cell transplant for acute myeloid leukemia, so the T cells may come from the graft donor. V and J are TRBV5-1 and TRBJ1-1; 7 bases are a match to TRBD1. CDR3 region: CASSLQGYEAFF. In DNA, the CDR3 is TGCGCCAGCAGCTTACAGGGGTATGAAGCTTTCTTT.